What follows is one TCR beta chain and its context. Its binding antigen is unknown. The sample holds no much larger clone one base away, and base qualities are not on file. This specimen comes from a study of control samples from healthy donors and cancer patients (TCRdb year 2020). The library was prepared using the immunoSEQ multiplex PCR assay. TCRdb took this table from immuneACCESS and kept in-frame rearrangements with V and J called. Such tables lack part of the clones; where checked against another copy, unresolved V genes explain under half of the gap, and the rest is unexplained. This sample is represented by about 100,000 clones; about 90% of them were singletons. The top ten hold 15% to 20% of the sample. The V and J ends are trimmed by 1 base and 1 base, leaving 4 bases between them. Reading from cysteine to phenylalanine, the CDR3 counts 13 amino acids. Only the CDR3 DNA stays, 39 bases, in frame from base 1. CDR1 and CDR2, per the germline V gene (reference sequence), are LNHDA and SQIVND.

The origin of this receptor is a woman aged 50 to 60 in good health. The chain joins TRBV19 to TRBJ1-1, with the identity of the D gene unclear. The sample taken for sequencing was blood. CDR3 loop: CASSIGGNTEAFF. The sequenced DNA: TGTGCCAGTAGTATAGGGGGGAACACTGAAGCTTTCTTT.